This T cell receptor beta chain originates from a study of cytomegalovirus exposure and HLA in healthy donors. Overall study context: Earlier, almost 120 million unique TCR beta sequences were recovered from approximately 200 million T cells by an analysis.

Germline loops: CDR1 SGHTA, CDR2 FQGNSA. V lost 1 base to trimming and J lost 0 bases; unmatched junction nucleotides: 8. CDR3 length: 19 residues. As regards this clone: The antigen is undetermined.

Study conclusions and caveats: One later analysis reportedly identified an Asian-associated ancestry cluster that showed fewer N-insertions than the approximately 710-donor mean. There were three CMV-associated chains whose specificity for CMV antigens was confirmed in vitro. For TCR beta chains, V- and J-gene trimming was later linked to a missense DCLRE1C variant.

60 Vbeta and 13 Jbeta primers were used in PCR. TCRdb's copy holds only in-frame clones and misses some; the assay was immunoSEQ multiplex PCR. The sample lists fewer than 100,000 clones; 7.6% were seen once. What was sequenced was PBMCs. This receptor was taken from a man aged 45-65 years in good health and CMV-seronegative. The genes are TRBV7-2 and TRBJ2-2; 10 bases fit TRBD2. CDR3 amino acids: CASSLGLAGALPNTGELFF. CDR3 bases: TGTGCCAGCAGCTTAGGTCTAGCGGGGGCCCTTCCGAACACCGGGGAGCTGTTTTTT.